These 31 T cell receptor beta chains originate from one sample sequenced in a study of identical twins. TCRdb redid the calling of the 5' RACE reads with MiXCR, one entry per CDR3 protein. The sample holds some 440,000 distinct CDR3 sequences; roughly a quarter are singletons and the top ten take around 3%. These same records also appear under a second study, on T cells expressing NK-cell markers.

The sequencing sample was made of CD4+ T cells sorted from blood. These receptors came from a woman aged 18 to 35 in good health.

V is TRBV7-3 and J is TRBJ2-7; 7 nucleotides align to TRBD2. V lost 6 bases to trimming and J lost 3 bases; unmatched junction nucleotides: 5. Looked up from germline, CDR1 is SGHTA and CDR2 is FQGTGA. This CDR3 has 13 amino acids. Here the CDR3 DNA reads TGTGCCAGCAGTATCACGGGGGGCTACGAGCAGTACTTC. It codes for CASSITGGYEQYF.

This chain links TRBV12-3 or TRBV12-4 with TRBJ1-6; tentatively, D is TRBD1 (5 bases). This CDR3 region has 15 residues. Trimming shortened V by 1 base and J by 10 bases, and 14 bases separated the two germline ends. CDR3: CASSLGGRRNSPLHF. For the CDR3, the DNA is TGTGCCAGCAGTTTAGGGGGGAGGAGGAACTCACCCCTCCACTTT.

This clonotype was detected a few times. The CDR3: CASSPETGAFSYEQYF. CDR3 coding DNA: TGTGCCAGCAGCCCTGAGACCGGGGCCTTCTCCTACGAGCAGTACTTC. The genes are TRBV7-8 and TRBJ2-7; TRBD1 or TRBD2 may be the D gene (5 bases each). The ends were cut back, 5 bases at V and 0 bases at J, with 17 bases in the middle. Germline assignment: CDR1 SGHVS and CDR2 FQNEAQ. The CDR3 is made up of 16 amino acids.

The rearrangement joins TRBV5-1 to TRBJ2-3; 9 nucleotides match TRBD1. Germline lookup yields CDR1 SGHRS and CDR2 YFSETQ. J was trimmed by 6 bases and V by 4 bases; bases with no gene match: 9. The CDR3 consists of 15 residues. Here the CDR3 reads CASSDRTGERDTQYF. The CDR3 DNA follows: TGCGCCAGCAGCGACAGGACAGGGGAGAGGGATACGCAGTATTTT.

This clonotype has a count of ten or more. The rearrangement links TRBV5-1 to TRBJ2-5; D is possibly TRBD1 (6 bases). The CDR3 extends over 13 amino acids. The ends were cut back, 0 bases at V and 5 bases at J, with 8 bases in the middle. Germline CDR1 is SGHRS and CDR2 is YFSETQ. The CDR3 sequence: CASSLGTGETQYF. The CDR3 DNA follows: TGCGCCAGCAGCTTGGGCACAGGGGAGACCCAGTACTTC.

This clonotype was counted only a few times. V and J are TRBV5-1 and TRBJ2-2, with D perhaps given as TRBD1 or TRBD2 (5 bases each). There are 15 residues in the CDR3. The V gene's germline CDR1 is SGHRS and CDR2 YFSETQ. The ends were cut back, 3 bases at V and 0 bases at J, with 9 bases in the middle. This chain's CDR3 is CASSSRGANTGELFF. As DNA, the CDR3 is TGCGCCAGCAGCTCGAGGGGAGCGAACACCGGGGAGCTGTTTTTT.

A few counts support this clonotype. The chain carries TRBV20-1 and TRBJ2-7; no clear D. This CDR3 comprises 11 residues. Looked up from germline, CDR1 is DFQATT and CDR2 is SNEGSKA (reference sequence). V shed 5 bases and J shed 4 bases, with 9 bases lying between them. For the CDR3, the DNA is TGCAGTGCTCCTGGGTATTACGAGCAGTACTTC. Translated, it gives CSAPGYYEQYF.

The chain carries TRBV6-4 and TRBJ2-1; no clear D. Trimming took 4 bases from V and 2 from J, leaving 6 bases between them. Germline V gives CDR1 MRHNA, CDR2 SNTAGT. The CDR3 has 13 amino acids. This chain's CDR3 is CASSASTYNEQFF. The DNA of the CDR3 is TGTGCCAGCAGTGCTTCAACCTACAATGAGCAGTTCTTC.

The chain recombines TRBV20-1 with TRBJ2-5; D is possibly TRBD1 or TRBD2 (5 bases each). Germline CDR1 DFQATT, CDR2 SNEGSKA (reference sequence). This CDR3 spans 15 amino acids. The V gene lost 3 bases and the J gene lost 5 bases, with 19 bases spanning the gap. In DNA, the CDR3 is TGCAGTGCTAGCGCGGCGAGGGGCGGGCGGGAGACCCAGTACTTC. Protein: CSASAARGGRETQYF.

This clonotype was observed at least ten times. This chain connects TRBV5-1 to TRBJ2-3; D is possibly TRBD1 or TRBD2 (5 bases each). Deletions cut 7 bases from V and 1 base from J, with 13 bases between. CDR3 length: 14 amino acids. CDR1 is SGHRS, CDR2 YFSETQ, per germline. The CDR3 DNA follows: TGCGCCAGCTCCAGTGTGGGGGGCACAGATACGCAGTATTTT. Translated, it gives CASSSVGGTDTQYF.

Only one count was recorded for this clonotype. The chain employs TRBV11-2 and TRBJ2-7; D is possibly TRBD2 (6 bases). Germline V gene data show CDR1 as SGHAT and CDR2 as FQNNGV. CDR3 length: 16 residues. Deletions cut 1 base from V and 3 bases from J, with 16 bases between. CDR3 sequence reads: CASSLAGSSAFYEQYF. The CDR3 DNA sequence: TGTGCCAGCAGCTTAGCAGGTTCTAGCGCCTTCTACGAGCAGTACTTC.

This clonotype was seen a few times. The chain uses TRBV5-1 and TRBJ2-3; 8 bases fit TRBD1. The CDR3 is 15 amino acids. Germline assignment: CDR1 SGHRS and CDR2 YFSETQ. Trimming at V came to 3 bases and at J to 4 bases, leaving 7 bases not matched to a gene. Here the CDR3 reads CASSWQGQGADTQYF. DNA of the CDR3: TGCGCCAGCAGCTGGCAAGGACAGGGAGCAGATACGCAGTATTTT.

V usage is TRBV10-3 and J usage is TRBJ1-5, with TRBD1 matching 10 bases. The CDR3 loop spans 14 amino acids. V gave up 11 bases and J gave up 4 bases; unmatched junction bases: 8. CDR1 and CDR2 (germline): ENHRY, SYGVKD. This CDR3 reads CASDPGQGNQPQHF. CDR3 nucleotides: TGTGCCTCCGATCCGGGACAGGGGAATCAGCCCCAGCATTTT.

The chain has TRBV20-1 and TRBJ2-7, with D perhaps matching TRBD2 (6 bases). Per the germline V gene, CDR1 is DFQATT and CDR2 is SNEGSKA (reference sequence). This CDR3 has 14 amino acids. Trimming cost V 3 bases and J 0 bases, with 12 bases left between them. The CDR3 reads CSARPGGFSYEQYF. CDR3 DNA sequence: TGCAGTGCTAGGCCCGGGGGTTTCTCCTACGAGCAGTACTTC.

This clonotype was detected only a few times. J is TRBJ2-6 and V is TRBV27, with D tentatively TRBD2 (7 bases). The CDR3 loop spans 17 amino acids. Germline V gene sequence: CDR1 MNHEY, CDR2 SMNVEV (reference sequence). Trimming left V 2 bases short and J 0 bases short, with 11 bases between. The CDR3 loop reads CASSLGGAPSGANVLTF. CDR3 nucleotides: TGTGCCAGCAGTTTAGGGGGGGCACCCTCTGGGGCCAACGTCCTGACTTTC.

This clonotype was detected a few times. This rearrangement joins TRBV20-1 to TRBJ1-5; 8 bases agree with TRBD1. Germline loops: CDR1 DFQATT, CDR2 SNEGSKA (reference sequence). The CDR3 has 15 amino acids. The V and J ends lost 5 bases and 0 bases, in that order; junction bases with no gene match: 6. CDR3 DNA sequence: TGCAGTGCTTTAACAGGGGGATATAGCAATCAGCCCCAGCATTTT. Its translation: CSALTGGYSNQPQHF.

This clonotype was recorded a few times. The chain uses TRBV20-1 and TRBJ1-2; D ambiguous. Trimming removed 3 bases at V and 5 bases at J, with 16 bases between. Germline V gene lookup returns CDR1 DFQATT and CDR2 SNEGSKA (reference sequence). The CDR3 is 14 residues long. CDR3 coding DNA: TGCAGTGCTAGGGGAACATCAGGACTATATGGCTACACCTTC. It yields the protein CSARGTSGLYGYTF.

This clonotype came up a few times. The chain employs TRBV18 and TRBJ1-5; D ambiguous. V shed 6 bases and J shed 1 base, with 7 bases lying between them. The CDR3 contains 13 residues. Germline assignment: CDR1 KGHSH and CDR2 LQKENI. Here the CDR3 reads CASSAQSNQPQHF. For the CDR3, the DNA is TGTGCCAGCTCCGCCCAAAGCAATCAGCCCCAGCATTTT. The whole variable domain, filled in from reference TRBV18 and TRBJ1-5, reads NAGVMQNPRHLVRRRGQEARLRCSPMKGHSHVYWYRQLPEEGLKFMVYLQKENIIDESGMPKERFSAEFPKEGPSILRIQQVVRGDSAAYFCASSAQSNQPQHFGDGTRLSIL.

The J gene is TRBJ1-1, the V gene TRBV12-3 or TRBV12-4, with a possible D match to TRBD1 (5 bases). With 4 bases removed from V and 0 bases from J, the gap between germline ends came to 9 bases. The CDR3 runs 14 residues. CDR3 protein: CASSWDAMNTEAFF. The CDR3 DNA reads TGTGCCAGCAGTTGGGACGCTATGAACACTGAAGCTTTCTTT.

The V and J genes are TRBV6-1 and TRBJ1-1; 11 nucleotides align to TRBD1. Germline V gene sequence: CDR1 MNHNS, CDR2 SASEGT. V was clipped by 6 bases and J by 3 bases; unmatched bases: 9. The CDR3 extends over 16 amino acids. CDR3 in DNA: TGTGCCAGCAGCTTCGGGACAGGGGGGTTATACACTGAAGCTTTCTTT. Translating gives CASSFGTGGLYTEAFF.

This clonotype was seen a handful of times. The chain employs TRBV12-3 or TRBV12-4 and TRBJ2-1, with D perhaps matching TRBD2 (6 bases). CDR3 length equals 15 residues. V was trimmed by 5 bases and J by 3 bases, leaving 14 bases between them. CDR3 residues: CASSPRTTLYNEQFF. The CDR3 DNA reads as TGTGCCAGCAGTCCGCGGACTACTCTCTACAATGAGCAGTTCTTC.

The rearrangement uses TRBV10-1 and TRBJ2-5; 7 positions agree with TRBD2. CDR1 WNHNN and CDR2 SYGVQD come from the germline V gene (reference sequence). V was clipped by 2 bases and J by 1 base; unmatched bases: 4. This CDR3 has 15 amino acids. DNA of the CDR3: TGCGCCAGCAGTGAGGCTAGCGGCCCCCAAGAGACCCAGTACTTC. Residues: CASSEASGPQETQYF.

This sequence joins TRBV5-6 and TRBJ2-5; no clear D. Germline V lookup: CDR1 SGHDT, CDR2 YYEEEE. The CDR3 length is 14 residues. V was pared by 1 base and J by 1 base, with 8 bases between. The CDR3, as DNA: TGTGCCAGCAGCTTGAAGGGCCGCCAAGAGACCCAGTACTTC. Translating it yields CASSLKGRQETQYF.

This clonotype appeared many times. The chain joins TRBV29-1 to TRBJ2-1, with D perhaps given as TRBD1 or TRBD2 (6 bases each). The germline V gene encodes CDR1 SQVTM and CDR2 ANQGSEA. The V gene lost 7 bases and the J gene lost 5 bases, with 18 bases spanning the gap. The CDR3 covers 14 residues. The CDR3 here is CSGRGTSGDNEQFF. The CDR3, as DNA: TGCAGCGGGAGGGGGACCAGCGGTGACAATGAGCAGTTCTTC.

This clonotype was recorded a few times. The chain has TRBV10-3 and TRBJ2-2; tentative D call: TRBD2 (5 bases). Per germline, CDR1 ENHRY and CDR2 SYGVKD. V lost 10 bases to trimming and J lost 1 base, with 19 bases between them. The CDR3 is 16 amino acids. The CDR3 here is CASTFSERENTGELFF. The CDR3 DNA reads as TGTGCCAGCACTTTTTCGGAGAGGGAGAACACCGGGGAGCTGTTTTTT.

In its sample, this clonotype was seen a few times. The genes are TRBV20-1 and TRBJ1-4; 7 nucleotides line up with TRBD1. CDR3 length: 15 amino acids. The germline CDR1 and CDR2 sequences are DFQATT and SNEGSKA (reference sequence). The junction had 14 bases not matched to a gene; V was cut back by 5 bases and J by 8 bases. CDR3 bases: TGCAGTGCTTCCGACAGGGCGGAAGGTGGGGAAAAACTGTTTTTT. It specifies CSASDRAEGGEKLFF.

V and J are TRBV12-3 or TRBV12-4 and TRBJ2-4; possibly TRBD1 for D (6 bases). The CDR3 is 16 amino acids. V dropped 3 bases and J dropped 1 base, with 13 bases sitting between them. As DNA, the CDR3 is TGTGCCAGCAGTTTTGACAGGTTACGGGCCAAAAACATTCAGTACTTC. It yields the protein CASSFDRLRAKNIQYF.

This clonotype was seen a few times. The rearrangement links TRBV9 to TRBJ2-1; D gene uncertain. Trimming shortened V by 0 bases and J by 7 bases, and 14 bases separated the two germline ends. CDR1 SGDLS and CDR2 YYNGEE come from the germline V gene. CDR3 length: 15 residues. The CDR3 nucleotides read TGTGCCAGCAGCGTAGTGACTGGCCCTATGAATGAGCAGTTCTTC. It codes for CASSVVTGPMNEQFF.

This clonotype was counted ten times or more. Germline and junction disagree at one end, which may indicate a read error. The chain employs TRBV7-3 and TRBJ2-1, with TRBD2 identical over 12 bases. Germline V gene lookup returns CDR1 SGHTA and CDR2 FQGTGA. CDR3 length: 15 amino acids. CDR3 in amino acids: CASSLTSGGYNEQFF. The CDR3 region has the DNA TGCGCCAGCAGCTTGACTAGCGGGGGCTACAATGAGCAGTTCTTC.

This clonotype was seen just once. The V gene is TRBV10-3, the J gene TRBJ2-6, with a tentative D call TRBD1 (6 bases). Between the trimmed V and J ends, which lost 6 bases and 0 bases, there was a span of 21 bases. Germline V gene lookup returns CDR1 ENHRY and CDR2 SYGVKD. The CDR3 runs 19 residues. The CDR3 is CAISRTASSKSSGANVLTF. DNA for the CDR3: TGTGCCATCAGCAGGACAGCCAGTAGTAAAAGCTCTGGGGCCAACGTCCTGACTTTC.

This clonotype was picked up a small number of times. The rearrangement links TRBV10-3 to TRBJ2-1; the match to TRBD2 covers 8 bases. The germline V gene has CDR1 ENHRY and CDR2 SYGVKD. This CDR3 spans 15 amino acids. V dropped 5 bases and J dropped 5; count of bases not matched to a gene: 8. The CDR3 DNA is TGTGCCATCAGTTTTGCGCGGGAGGATAACAATGAGCAGTTCTTC. This translates into CAISFAREDNNEQFF.